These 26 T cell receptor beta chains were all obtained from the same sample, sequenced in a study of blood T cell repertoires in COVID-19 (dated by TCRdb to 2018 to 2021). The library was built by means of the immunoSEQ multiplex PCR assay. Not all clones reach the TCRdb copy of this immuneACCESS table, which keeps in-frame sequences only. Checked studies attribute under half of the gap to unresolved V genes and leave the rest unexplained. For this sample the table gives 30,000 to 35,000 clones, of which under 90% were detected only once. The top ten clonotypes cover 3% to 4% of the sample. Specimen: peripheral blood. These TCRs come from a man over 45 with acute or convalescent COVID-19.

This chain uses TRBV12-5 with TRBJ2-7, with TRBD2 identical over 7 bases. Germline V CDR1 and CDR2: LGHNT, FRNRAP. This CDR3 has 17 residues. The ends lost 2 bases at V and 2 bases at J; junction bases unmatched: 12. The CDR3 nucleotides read TGTGCTAGTGGTTTGAAATGGACCGGGAGGACAACCTACGAGCAGTACTTC. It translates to CASGLKWTGRTTYEQYF.

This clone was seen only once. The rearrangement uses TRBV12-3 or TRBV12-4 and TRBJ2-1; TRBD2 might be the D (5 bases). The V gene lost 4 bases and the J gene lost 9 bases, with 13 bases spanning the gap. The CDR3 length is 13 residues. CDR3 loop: CASSSHSDGEQFF. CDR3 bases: TGTGCCAGCAGTTCCCATAGCGACGGTGAGCAGTTCTTC.

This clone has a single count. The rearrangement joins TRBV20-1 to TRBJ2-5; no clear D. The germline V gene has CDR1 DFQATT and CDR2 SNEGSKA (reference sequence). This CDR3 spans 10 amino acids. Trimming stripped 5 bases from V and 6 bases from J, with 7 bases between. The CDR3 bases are TGCAGTGCTTTAAGCAAGACCCAGTACTTC. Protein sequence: CSALSKTQYF.

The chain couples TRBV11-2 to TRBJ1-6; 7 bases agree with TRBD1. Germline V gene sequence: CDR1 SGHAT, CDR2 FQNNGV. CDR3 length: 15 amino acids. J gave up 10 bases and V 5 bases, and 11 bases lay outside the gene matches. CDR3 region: CASSNRQGSHSPLHF. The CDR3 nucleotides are TGTGCCAGCAGCAATAGACAGGGTAGCCACTCACCCCTCCACTTT.

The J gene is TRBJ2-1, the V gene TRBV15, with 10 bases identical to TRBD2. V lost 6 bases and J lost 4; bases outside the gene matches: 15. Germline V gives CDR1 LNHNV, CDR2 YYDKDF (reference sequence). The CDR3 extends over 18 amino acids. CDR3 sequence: CATSRIQQAGGRYNEQFF. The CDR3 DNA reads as TGTGCCACCAGTCGGATCCAGCAAGCGGGGGGGCGATACAATGAGCAGTTCTTC.

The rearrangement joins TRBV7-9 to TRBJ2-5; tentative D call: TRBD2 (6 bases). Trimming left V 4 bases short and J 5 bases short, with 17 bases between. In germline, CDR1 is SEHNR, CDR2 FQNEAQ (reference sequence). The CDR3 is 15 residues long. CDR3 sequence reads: CASSSGTLRRETQYF. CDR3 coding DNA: TGTGCCAGCAGCTCCGGGACTCTCAGGCGGGAGACCCAGTACTTC. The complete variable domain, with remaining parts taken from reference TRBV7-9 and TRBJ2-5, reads DTGVSQNPRHKITKRGQNVTFRCDPISEHNRLYWYRQTLGQGPEFLTYFQNEAQLEKSRLLSDRFSAERPKGSFSTLEIQRTEQGDSAMYLCASSSGTLRRETQYFGPGTRLLVL.

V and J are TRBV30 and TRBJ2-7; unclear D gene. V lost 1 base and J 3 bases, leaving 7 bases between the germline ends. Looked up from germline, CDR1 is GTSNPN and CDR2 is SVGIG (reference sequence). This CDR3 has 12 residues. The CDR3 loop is CAWSEPSYEQYF. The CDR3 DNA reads TGTGCCTGGAGTGAACCGAGCTACGAGCAGTACTTC.

The CDR3 loop is CASSLTLLAGISTDTQYF. DNA of the CDR3: TGTGCCAGCAGCTTAACTCTTCTAGCGGGTATTAGCACAGATACGCAGTATTTT. This chain links TRBV7-2 with TRBJ2-3; 8 nucleotides agree with TRBD2. J gave up 0 bases and V 2 bases, and 10 bases lay outside the gene matches. This CDR3 spans 18 amino acids. CDR1 SGHTA and CDR2 FQGNSA come from the germline V gene.

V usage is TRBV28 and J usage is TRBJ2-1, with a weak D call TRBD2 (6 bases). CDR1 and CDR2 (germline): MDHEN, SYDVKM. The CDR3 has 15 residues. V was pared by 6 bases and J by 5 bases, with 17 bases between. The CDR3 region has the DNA TGTGCCAGCAGGACACTGGAGGGCGGAGACAATGAGCAGTTCTTC. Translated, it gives CASRTLEGGDNEQFF. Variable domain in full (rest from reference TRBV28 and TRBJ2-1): DVKVTQSSRYLVKRTGEKVFLECVQDMDHENMFWYRQDPGLGLRLIYFSYDVKMKEKGDIPEGYSVSREKKERFSLILESASTNQTSMYLCASRTLEGGDNEQFFGPGTRLTVL.

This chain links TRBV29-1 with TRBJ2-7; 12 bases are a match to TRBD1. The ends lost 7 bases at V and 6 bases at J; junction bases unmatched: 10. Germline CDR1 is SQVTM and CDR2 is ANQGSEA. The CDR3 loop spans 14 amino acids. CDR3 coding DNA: TGCAGCGCCAGTCCGGGACAGGGGGCTCGCGAGCAGTACTTC. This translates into CSASPGQGAREQYF.

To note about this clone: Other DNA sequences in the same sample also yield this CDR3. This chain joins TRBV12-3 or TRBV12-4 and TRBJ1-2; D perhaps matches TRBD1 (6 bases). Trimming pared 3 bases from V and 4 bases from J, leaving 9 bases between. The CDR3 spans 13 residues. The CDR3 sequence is CASSFGQSYGYTF. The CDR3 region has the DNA TGTGCCAGCAGTTTCGGACAGAGCTATGGCTACACCTTC.

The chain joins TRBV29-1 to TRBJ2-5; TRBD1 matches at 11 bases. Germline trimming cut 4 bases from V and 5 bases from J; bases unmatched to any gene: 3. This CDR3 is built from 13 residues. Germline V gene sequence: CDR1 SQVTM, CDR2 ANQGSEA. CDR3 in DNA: TGCAGCGTTGTCGGGACAGGGGGGGAGACCCAGTACTTC. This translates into CSVVGTGGETQYF.

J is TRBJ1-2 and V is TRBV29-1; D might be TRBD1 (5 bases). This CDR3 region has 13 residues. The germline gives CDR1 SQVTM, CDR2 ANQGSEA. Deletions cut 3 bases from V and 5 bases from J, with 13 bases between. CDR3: CSVELTGAYGYTF. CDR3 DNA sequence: TGCAGCGTTGAGCTAACAGGAGCATATGGCTACACCTTC.

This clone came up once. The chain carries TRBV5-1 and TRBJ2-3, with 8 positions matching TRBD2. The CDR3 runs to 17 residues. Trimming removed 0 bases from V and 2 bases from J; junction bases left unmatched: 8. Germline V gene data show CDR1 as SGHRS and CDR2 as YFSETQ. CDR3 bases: TGCGCCAGCAGCTTGGGGGGTAGCGGGGAAATCACAGATACGCAGTATTTT. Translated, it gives CASSLGGSGEITDTQYF.

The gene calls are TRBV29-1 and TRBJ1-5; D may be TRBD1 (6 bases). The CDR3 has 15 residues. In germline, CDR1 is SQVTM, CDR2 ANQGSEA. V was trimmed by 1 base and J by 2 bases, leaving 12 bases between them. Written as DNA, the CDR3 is TGCAGCGTTGAAGTCGGGGGGGCTGGCAATCAGCCCCAGCATTTT. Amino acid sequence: CSVEVGGAGNQPQHF. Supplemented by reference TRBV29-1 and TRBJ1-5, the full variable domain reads SAVISQKPSRDICQRGTSLTIQCQVDSQVTMMFWYRQQPGQSLTLIATANQGSEATYESGFVIDKFPISRPNLTFSTLTVSNMSPEDSSIYLCSVEVGGAGNQPQHFGDGTRLSIL.

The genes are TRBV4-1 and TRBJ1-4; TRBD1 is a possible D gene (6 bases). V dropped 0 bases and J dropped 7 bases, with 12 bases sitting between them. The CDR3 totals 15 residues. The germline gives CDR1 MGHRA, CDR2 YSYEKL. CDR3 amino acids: CASSQDGPRGEKLFF. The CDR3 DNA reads TGCGCCAGCAGCCAAGATGGGCCCAGGGGTGAAAAACTGTTTTTT.

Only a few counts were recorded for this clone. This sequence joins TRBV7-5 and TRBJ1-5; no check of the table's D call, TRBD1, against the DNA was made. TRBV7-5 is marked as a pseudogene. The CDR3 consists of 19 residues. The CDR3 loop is CVRSSRVNVRGVKYQPQHF. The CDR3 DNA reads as TGTGTCAGAAGCTCAAGAGTTAACGTCAGGGGGGTAAAGTATCAGCCCCAGCATTTT.

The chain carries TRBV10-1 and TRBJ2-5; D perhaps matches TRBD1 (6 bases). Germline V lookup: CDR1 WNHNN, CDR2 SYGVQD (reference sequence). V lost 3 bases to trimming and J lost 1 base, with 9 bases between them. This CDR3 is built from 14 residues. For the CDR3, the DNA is TGCGCCAGCAGTGAAGGGGGTACCCAAGAGACCCAGTACTTC. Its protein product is CASSEGGTQETQYF.

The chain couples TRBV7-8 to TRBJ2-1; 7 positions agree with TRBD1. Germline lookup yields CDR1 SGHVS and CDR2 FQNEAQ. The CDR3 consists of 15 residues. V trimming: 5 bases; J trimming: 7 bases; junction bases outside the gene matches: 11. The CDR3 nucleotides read TGTGCCAGCAGCGCCGGGACAGTCCGAATGAATGAGCAGTTCTTC. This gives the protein CASSAGTVRMNEQFF.

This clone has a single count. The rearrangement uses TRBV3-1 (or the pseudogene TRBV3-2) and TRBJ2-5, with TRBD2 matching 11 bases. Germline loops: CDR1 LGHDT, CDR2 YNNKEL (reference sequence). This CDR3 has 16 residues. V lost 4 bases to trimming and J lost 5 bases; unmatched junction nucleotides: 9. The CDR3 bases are TGTGCCAGCAGCCTACCTACTAGCGGGAGTTCGGAGACCCAGTACTTC. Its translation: CASSLPTSGSSETQYF.

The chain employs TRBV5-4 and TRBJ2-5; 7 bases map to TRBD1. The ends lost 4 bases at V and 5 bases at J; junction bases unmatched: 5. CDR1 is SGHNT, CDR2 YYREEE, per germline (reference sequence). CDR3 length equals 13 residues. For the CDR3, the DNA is TGTGCCAGCAGCGCCGACAGGGACGAGACCCAGTACTTC. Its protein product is CASSADRDETQYF.

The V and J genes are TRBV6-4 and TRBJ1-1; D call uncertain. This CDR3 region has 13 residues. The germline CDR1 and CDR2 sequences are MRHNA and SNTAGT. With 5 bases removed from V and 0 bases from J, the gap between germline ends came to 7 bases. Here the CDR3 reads CASSKTLNTEAFF. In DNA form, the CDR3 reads TGTGCCAGCAGTAAGACATTGAACACTGAAGCTTTCTTT.

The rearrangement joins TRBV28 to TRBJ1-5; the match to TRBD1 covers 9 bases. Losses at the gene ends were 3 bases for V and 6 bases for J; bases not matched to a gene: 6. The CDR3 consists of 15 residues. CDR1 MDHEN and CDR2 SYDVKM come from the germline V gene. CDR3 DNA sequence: TGTGCCAGCAGTTTGGGGACAGGGAGGGTTCAGCCCCAGCATTTT. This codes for CASSLGTGRVQPQHF. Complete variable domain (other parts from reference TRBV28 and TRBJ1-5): DVKVTQSSRYLVKRTGEKVFLECVQDMDHENMFWYRQDPGLGLRLIYFSYDVKMKEKGDIPEGYSVSREKKERFSLILESASTNQTSMYLCASSLGTGRVQPQHFGDGTRLSIL.

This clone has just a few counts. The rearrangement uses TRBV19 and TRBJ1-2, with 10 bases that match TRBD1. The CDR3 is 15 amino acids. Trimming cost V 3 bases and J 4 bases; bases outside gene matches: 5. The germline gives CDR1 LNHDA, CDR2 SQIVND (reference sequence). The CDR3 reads CASSMLGDRGYGYTF. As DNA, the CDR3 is TGTGCCAGTAGTATGTTAGGGGACAGGGGCTATGGCTACACCTTC. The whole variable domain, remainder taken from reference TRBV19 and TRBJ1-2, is DGGITQSPKYLFRKEGQNVTLSCEQNLNHDAMYWYRQDPGQGLRLIYYSQIVNDFQKGDIAEGYSVSREKKESFPLTVTSAQKNPTAFYLCASSMLGDRGYGYTFGSGTRLTVV.

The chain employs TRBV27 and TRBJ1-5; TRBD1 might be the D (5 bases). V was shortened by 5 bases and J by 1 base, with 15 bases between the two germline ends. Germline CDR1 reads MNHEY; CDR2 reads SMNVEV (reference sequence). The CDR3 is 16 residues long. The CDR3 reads CASSPSLGASNQPQHF. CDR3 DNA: TGTGCCAGCAGTCCCTCTTTAGGGGCCAGCAATCAGCCCCAGCATTTT.

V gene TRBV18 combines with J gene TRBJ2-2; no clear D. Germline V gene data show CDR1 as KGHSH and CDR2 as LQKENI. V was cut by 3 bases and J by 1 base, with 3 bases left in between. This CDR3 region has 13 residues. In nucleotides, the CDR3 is TGTGCCAGCTCACCTAGGAACACCGGGGAGCTGTTTTTT. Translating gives CASSPRNTGELFF. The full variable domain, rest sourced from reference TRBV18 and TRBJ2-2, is NAGVMQNPRHLVRRRGQEARLRCSPMKGHSHVYWYRQLPEEGLKFMVYLQKENIIDESGMPKERFSAEFPKEGPSILRIQQVVRGDSAAYFCASSPRNTGELFFGEGSRLTVL.